This T cell receptor (beta chain) was sequenced during a study of blood T cells in healthy people across ages. Donors gave roughly 10 milliliters of peripheral blood apiece. The germline gives CDR1 ENHRY, CDR2 SYGVKD. Trimming took off 4 bases at V and 0 bases at J, with 9 bases between the two ends. There are 14 residues in the CDR3. Sample-barcoded 5' priming and a J-beta primer mix drove a second PCR of 7 to 11 cycles. MiXCR, applied by TCRdb to the 5' RACE reads, yields one record per CDR3 protein. The sample holds about 640,000 distinct CDR3 sequences, approximately 59% seen once. The source of this sequence is a man aged 60 to 69 in good health. V is TRBV10-3 and J is TRBJ1-1; tentative D call: TRBD1 (6 bases). The sample comprised blood. The DNA of the CDR3 is TGTGCCATCAGTGCCACAGGGCTGAACACTGAAGCTTTCTTT. Encoded protein: CAISATGLNTEAFF.